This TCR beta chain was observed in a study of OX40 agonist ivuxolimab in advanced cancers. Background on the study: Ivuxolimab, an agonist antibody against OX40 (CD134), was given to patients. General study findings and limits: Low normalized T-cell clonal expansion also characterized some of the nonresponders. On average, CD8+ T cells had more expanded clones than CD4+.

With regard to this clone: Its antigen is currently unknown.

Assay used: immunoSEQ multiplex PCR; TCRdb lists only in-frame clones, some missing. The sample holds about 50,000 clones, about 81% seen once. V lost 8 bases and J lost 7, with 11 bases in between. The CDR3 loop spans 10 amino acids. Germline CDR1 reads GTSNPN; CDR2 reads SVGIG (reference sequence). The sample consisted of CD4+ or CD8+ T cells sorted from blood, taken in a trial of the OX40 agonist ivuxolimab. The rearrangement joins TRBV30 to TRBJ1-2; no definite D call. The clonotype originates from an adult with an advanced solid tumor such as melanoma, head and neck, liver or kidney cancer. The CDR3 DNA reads TGTGCCATTCAAAAGGGTGGCTACACCTTC. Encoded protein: CAIQKGGYTF. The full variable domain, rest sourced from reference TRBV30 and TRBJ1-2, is SQTIHQWPATLVQPVGSPLSLECTVEGTSNPNLYWYRQAAGRGLQLLFYSVGIGQISSEVPQNLSASRPQDRQFILSSKKLLLSDSGFYLCAIQKGGYTFGSGTRLTVV.